The clone carrying this T cell receptor beta chain was picked up many times. Its antigen is unidentified. The authors made TCR cDNA by 5'RACE template switching, adding a universal primer site and UMIs. TCRdb redid the calling of the 5' RACE reads with MiXCR, one entry per CDR3 protein. The table lists 310,000 or so distinct CDR3 sequences, approximately 3.9% of them singletons. V shed 7 bases, J shed 5 bases, and the junction held 5 bases outside the gene matches. The CDR3 covers 12 residues. In germline, CDR1 is DFQATT, CDR2 SNEGSKA (reference sequence). The data derive from a study of T cells after yellow fever vaccination. Study-wide points: A minor fraction of clonotypes spanned both CD4 and CD8 compartments. Weaker overall was a secondary response that nonetheless peaked faster, on day 5 versus 15. Repertoires obtained by FACS sorting could include abundant clonotypes that entered as contaminants from the bulk population.

The chain joins TRBV20-1 to TRBJ2-3, with 8 bases matching TRBD2. The clonotype originates from a man in his late teens or twenties who received the YFV17D yellow fever vaccine. The sample in question was PBMCs, obtained on the day of the yellow fever booster vaccination. This CDR3 reads CSGAGGKDTQYF. The CDR3, as DNA: TGCAGTGGTGCGGGGGGCAAAGATACGCAGTATTTT.